These T cell receptor beta chains were read from a single sample in a study of T-cell reconstitution after alpha-beta-depleted transplantation in children. Using its own MiXCR run on the PCR reads, TCRdb lists one record per CDR3 protein. There are some 200,000 distinct CDR3 sequences in the sample; about a tenth occur only once, and under 30% lies in the top ten. The input for sequencing was PBMCs, taken before TCRalphabeta/CD19-depleted stem cell transplant. These receptors were obtained from a child under two years old with acute myeloid leukemia, due to receive a stem cell transplant. Each CDR3 is given with its conserved first and last residue. The order of the fields is CDR3 DNA, CDR3 protein, V gene, J gene, D gene, clone size. The D gene is left open where the match is weak. Not every row has a clone size; where given, it reads once, few, many or a size class.

TGCGCCAGCAGCCAAGACGGTTTAAAGGGACATAGCTATGGCTACACCTTC	CASSQDGLKGHSYGYTF	TRBV4-1	TRBJ1-2	NA	many
TGTGCCAGCAGTGAATTCGGGACGTCCTCCTACAATGAGCAGTTCTTC	CASSEFGTSSYNEQFF	TRBV25-1	TRBJ2-1	NA	many
TGCGCCAGCAGCTTACGCCTAGCGGGGGCCCATGAGCAGTTCTTC	CASSLRLAGAHEQFF	TRBV5-1	TRBJ2-1	TRBD2	many
TGCGCCAGCAGCTGGGACGTGCAAGAGACCCAGTACTTC	CASSWDVQETQYF	TRBV5-1	TRBJ2-5	NA	many
TGTGCCAGCAGTTTATCCTGGGGGTCGGGAACCGGGGAGCTGTTTTTT	CASSLSWGSGTGELFF	TRBV28	TRBJ2-2	NA	many
TGTGCCAGCCTCCCAACAGGGCTTTTGGCTGAAGCTTTCTTT	CASLPTGLLAEAFF	TRBV12-3/TRBV12-4	TRBJ1-1	NA	NA
TGTGCCAGTAGATGGGGGGGTAGAGGTGGCACAGATACGCAGTATTTT	CASRWGGRGGTDTQYF	TRBV19	TRBJ2-3	TRBD2	NA
TGTGCCAGCAGTCAGGGACTAGCGGAAGTTGATACGCAGTATTTT	CASSQGLAEVDTQYF	TRBV6-1	TRBJ2-3	TRBD2	few
TGCAGTGCTACCGGGACAGGGGGCGACGCTAACTATGGCTACACCTTC	CSATGTGGDANYGYTF	TRBV20-1	TRBJ1-2	TRBD1	few
TGTGCCAGCAGTGGACAGGGGTACACTGAAGCTTTCTTT	CASSGQGYTEAFF	TRBV28	TRBJ1-1	TRBD1	many
TGTGCCAGCAGCTTAGGACTCCTTAGCTCCTACGAGCAGTACTTC	CASSLGLLSSYEQYF	TRBV7-2	TRBJ2-7	NA	many
TGTGCCACCAGTTCTTTCGGGACATTGAGCTCCTACAATGAGCAGTTCTTC	CATSSFGTLSSYNEQFF	TRBV24-1	TRBJ2-1	NA	many
TGTGCCAGCAGCCTAGGGAGTGAAAAACTGTTTTTT	CASSLGSEKLFF	TRBV3-1	TRBJ1-4	NA	many
TGCAGTGCTAGAGAACGAGGGGACGAGCAGTACTTC	CSARERGDEQYF	TRBV20-1	TRBJ2-7	NA	many
TGTGCCAGCAGGCCCGGGACAGGGAGTAGCACAGATACGCAGTATTTT	CASRPGTGSSTDTQYF	TRBV6-1	TRBJ2-3	TRBD1	many
TGTGCCAGCAGTCCGCGACAGGACTCGAACTATGGCTACACCTTC	CASSPRQDSNYGYTF	TRBV6-2/TRBV6-3	TRBJ1-2	NA	many
TGCGCCAGCAGCTTGGTTGAGGGAGGCACTGAAGCTTTCTTT	CASSLVEGGTEAFF	TRBV5-1	TRBJ1-1	NA	many
TGCAGTGCCTTGGGACTAGCGGGAGTAGAATCCTACAATGAGCAGTTCTTC	CSALGLAGVESYNEQFF	TRBV20-1	TRBJ2-1	TRBD2	many
TGCGCCAGCAGCCAAGGACTAGCGGGAGCATGGGGCCCCTACGAGCAGTACTTC	CASSQGLAGAWGPYEQYF	TRBV4-3	TRBJ2-7	TRBD2	many
TGTGCCTGGAGTCATCCGGGACAGGGGACTGGGGCCAACGTCCTGACTTTC	CAWSHPGQGTGANVLTF	TRBV30	TRBJ2-6	TRBD1	many
TGTGCCAGCAGGTTTTTTAGCAATCAGCCCCAGCATTTT	CASRFFSNQPQHF	TRBV28	TRBJ1-5	NA	many
TGTGCCAGCAGCCAAGAAAGTTCGGCCTCCTACAATGAGCAGTTCTTC	CASSQESSASYNEQFF	TRBV3-1	TRBJ2-1	NA	many
TGCTGCGGGGGCGGGACACCGGGCCGCTCCTACGAGCAGTACTTC	CCGGGTPGRSYEQYF	TRBV20-1	TRBJ2-7	NA	few
TGCAGTGCTACTGGGACTTCCGGAGATACGCAGTATTTT	CSATGTSGDTQYF	TRBV20-1	TRBJ2-3	NA	many
TGCGCCAGCAGCAGCTACAGGGTCACCGGGGAGCTGTTTTTT	CASSSYRVTGELFF	TRBV5-1	TRBJ2-2	NA	NA
TGTGCCAGCAGCCACCCAGCTAGCGGGATCTTCTATTTT	CASSHPASGIFYF	TRBV12-3/TRBV12-4	TRBJ2-3	TRBD2	many
TGCAGTGCAAAAGAGTCGGGGGCCTCCTACAATGAGCAGTTCTTC	CSAKESGASYNEQFF	TRBV20-1	TRBJ2-1	NA	many
TGCAGCGTTGTCCTCAGGCAGGGGAAAAACCTTGGAAACACCATATATTTT	CSVVLRQGKNLGNTIYF	TRBV29-1	TRBJ1-3	NA	few
TGCAGTGCAACCTCGAGGGGTTCATACGAGCAGTACTTC	CSATSRGSYEQYF	TRBV20-1	TRBJ2-7	NA	many
TGTGCCAGCACCTCCCTGACTAGCGGGGGGTCGAGCTCCTACAATGAGCAGTTCTTC	CASTSLTSGGSSSYNEQFF	TRBV28	TRBJ2-1	TRBD2	many
TGTGCCGCCCAGGGCGGCACAGATACGCAGTATTTT	CAAQGGTDTQYF	TRBV28	TRBJ2-3	NA	many
TGTGCCGCCGGGACAGGCTCCTACAATGAGCAGTTCTTC	CAAGTGSYNEQFF	TRBV25-1	TRBJ2-1	TRBD1	many
TGTGCCAGCAGCGACTACAGGGGGGAGACCCAGTACTTC	CASSDYRGETQYF	TRBV7-8	TRBJ2-5	TRBD1	NA
TGCGCCAGCAGCTCGACAGGGATCTACTACGAGCAGTACTTC	CASSSTGIYYEQYF	TRBV5-1	TRBJ2-7	TRBD1	many
TGCAGTGCGGAGGAAGAGACCCAGTACTTC	CSAEEETQYF	TRBV20-1	TRBJ2-5	NA	many
TGTGCCAGCAGCTTAGACTTTAACTCTGGGGCCAACGTCCTGACTTTC	CASSLDFNSGANVLTF	TRBV7-9	TRBJ2-6	NA	few
TGTGCCAGCAGCTTACGAAGTCCAGGGGGCACTGAAGCTTTCTTT	CASSLRSPGGTEAFF	TRBV7-2	TRBJ1-1	TRBD1	many
TGCGCCAGCAGCTTGGTAGCCGGGGAACAGACCCAGTACTTC	CASSLVAGEQTQYF	TRBV5-1	TRBJ2-5	NA	many
TGTGCCAGCAGTCCGAGGACAGATAGCAATCAGCCCCAGCATTTT	CASSPRTDSNQPQHF	TRBV4-2	TRBJ1-5	NA	many
TGCAGCGTTGGCCTGAGGACTCACACCGGGGAGCTGTTTTTT	CSVGLRTHTGELFF	TRBV29-1	TRBJ2-2	NA	many
TGTGCCAGCTCACCACGACTAGCGGGGAGCACCGGGGAGCTGTTTTTT	CASSPRLAGSTGELFF	TRBV18	TRBJ2-2	TRBD2	NA
TGTGCCTGCAGCTTAGAAGGGGCCACTGAAGCTTTCTTT	CACSLEGATEAFF	TRBV7-9	TRBJ1-1	NA	NA
TGTGCCAGCAGCTACACAGGGGACGAGCAGTACTTC	CASSYTGDEQYF	TRBV3-1	TRBJ2-7	TRBD1	NA
TGCGCCAGCAGCTTGGGACAGGGGGCGGCGTGGTCTGACGCAAGGGAGCTGTTTTTT	CASSLGQGAAWSDARELFF	TRBV5-1	TRBJ2-2	TRBD1	once
TGTGCCAGCAGTCCCGACAGGTCCAAAAACATTCAGTACTTC	CASSPDRSKNIQYF	TRBV11-1	TRBJ2-4	NA	NA
TGCAGTGCTAGGGGTCCCTTGGGAGGAGATACGCAGTATTTT	CSARGPLGGDTQYF	TRBV20-1	TRBJ2-3	NA	many
TGTGCCAGCTCACAGGGGGACGGTTTTAACACTGAAGCTTTCTTT	CASSQGDGFNTEAFF	TRBV18	TRBJ1-1	NA	many
TGTGCCAGCAGTTTGTATCGAAGGGCCATGAACACTGAAGCTTTCTTT	CASSLYRRAMNTEAFF	TRBV12-3/TRBV12-4	TRBJ1-1	NA	NA
TGTGCCAGCAGCTTATGGACCCTAGCGGGAGTTTCAGATACGCAGTATTTT	CASSLWTLAGVSDTQYF	TRBV11-2	TRBJ2-3	TRBD2	NA
TGTGCCAGTAGTATCCGGCAGGGTTACACCGGGGAGCTGTTTTTT	CASSIRQGYTGELFF	TRBV19	TRBJ2-2	NA	few
TGTGCCAGCAGCTGGACTAGGGATGAGCAGTTCTTC	CASSWTRDEQFF	TRBV7-2	TRBJ2-1	TRBD2	many
TGCGCCAGCAGCTTGCTTCCCGAGAACACCGGGGAGCTGTTTTTT	CASSLLPENTGELFF	TRBV5-1	TRBJ2-2	NA	many
TGTGCCAGCGTGGCGGGAGGAGAGGGGGATACGCAGTATTTT	CASVAGGEGDTQYF	TRBV12-3/TRBV12-4	TRBJ2-3	TRBD2	few
TGTGCCACCGCAGCGTTCCACCTCAATCAGCCCCAGCATTTT	CATAAFHLNQPQHF	TRBV27	TRBJ1-5	NA	many
TGTGCCAGCTCACCTCCGGGACAGAGCTCCTATAATTCACCCCTCCACTTT	CASSPPGQSSYNSPLHF	TRBV18	TRBJ1-6	TRBD1	many
TGCGCCAGCAGCTTGAGGAGGGGTCGGGACACCGGGGAGCTGTTTTTT	CASSLRRGRDTGELFF	TRBV5-1	TRBJ2-2	NA	many
TGTGCCGGGAAGAGAAGCACCGGGGAGCTGTTTTTT	CAGKRSTGELFF	TRBV6-2/TRBV6-3	TRBJ2-2	NA	NA